Below, 23 T cell receptor beta chains from the same sample are listed, as sequenced in a study of OX40 agonist ivuxolimab in advanced cancers. Measured with immunoSEQ multiplex PCR; TCRdb has only the in-frame clones, and not every one. This sample has 90,000 to 95,000 clones, with around 87% found just once. The sequencing here drew on CD4+ or CD8+ T cells sorted from blood, taken in a trial of the OX40 agonist ivuxolimab. Receptors originate from an adult with an advanced solid tumor such as melanoma, head and neck, liver or kidney cancer.

The chain couples TRBV10-1 to TRBJ2-5; a weak D match, TRBD1 (5 bases). Germline CDR1 reads WNHNN; CDR2 reads SYGVQD (reference sequence). CDR3 length: 13 amino acids. The germline V and J ends were trimmed by 6 bases and 1 base, with 9 bases remaining between them. The CDR3 spells CASSQTVQETQYF. CDR3 nucleotide sequence: TGCGCCAGCAGCCAGACAGTCCAAGAGACCCAGTACTTC.

The chain couples TRBV29-1 to TRBJ2-5, with TRBD1 matching 8 bases. CDR1 is SQVTM, CDR2 ANQGSEA, per germline. This CDR3 has 14 residues. Trimming removed 5 bases from V and 1 base from J; junction bases left unmatched: 6. The CDR3 reads CSVQRTGTQETQYF. CDR3 coding DNA: TGCAGCGTTCAAAGGACAGGGACCCAAGAGACCCAGTACTTC.

The chain couples TRBV18 to TRBJ2-5; tentatively, D is TRBD1 (5 bases). The CDR3 is 15 residues long. Trimming removed 2 bases from V and 4 bases from J, with 14 bases in between. Germline V gives CDR1 KGHSH, CDR2 LQKENI. CDR3 nucleotide sequence: TGTGCCAGCTCACCATACTTGGACATCCGAGAGACCCAGTACTTC. This gives the protein CASSPYLDIRETQYF.

The gene calls are TRBV19 and TRBJ1-2; no definite D call. V shed 11 bases and J shed 7 bases, with 20 bases lying between them. Per germline, CDR1 LNHDA and CDR2 SQIVND (reference sequence). The CDR3 extends over 13 amino acids. The chain's CDR3 is CAGNRTELGGYTF. The DNA for the CDR3 is TGTGCCGGCAATAGGACCGAGTTGGGTGGCTACACCTTC.

This clone was recorded only once. The J gene is TRBJ1-5, the V gene TRBV5-8, with D unclear. From germline, CDR1 is SGHTS and CDR2 YDEGEE. V shed 1 base and J shed 4 bases, with 12 bases lying between them. This CDR3 comprises 15 residues. Here the CDR3 DNA reads TGTGCCAGCAGCTTGCTCGGTGGTTGGAATCAGCCCCAGCATTTT. This encodes CASSLLGGWNQPQHF. The variable domain in full, with the rest retrieved from reference TRBV5-8 and TRBJ1-5, is EAGVTQSPTHLIKTRGQQATLRCSPISGHTSVYWYQQALGLGLQFLLWYDEGEERNRGNFPPRFSGRQFPNYSSELNVNALELEDSALYLCASSLLGGWNQPQHFGDGTRLSIL.

The chain is built from TRBV5-1 and TRBJ2-2; no clear D. The CDR3 spans 13 residues. Per germline, CDR1 SGHRS and CDR2 YFSETQ. V was cut by 1 base and J by 2 bases, with 3 bases left in between. The CDR3 is CASSLINTGELFF. The CDR3 bases are TGCGCCAGCAGCTTGATCAACACCGGGGAGCTGTTTTTT.

The chain employs TRBV30 and TRBJ1-2; TRBD1 is a possible D gene (6 bases). Trimming cost V 1 base and J 7 bases, with 22 bases left between them. This CDR3 is built from 16 residues. Germline assignment: CDR1 GTSNPN and CDR2 SVGIG (reference sequence). The CDR3 region is CAWSGYATMGGSGYTF. The CDR3 DNA is TGTGCCTGGAGTGGATACGCAACCATGGGGGGCAGTGGCTACACCTTC.

This clone came up a few times. V usage is TRBV5-1 and J usage is TRBJ1-2; D perhaps matches TRBD1 (5 bases). V dropped 4 bases and J dropped 2 bases, with 18 bases sitting between them. The CDR3 is 16 amino acids. Germline-derived CDR1 and CDR2 are SGHRS and YFSETQ. The DNA of the CDR3 is TGCGCCAGCAGCGGGGGGGACGCTCGAAGAAACTATGGCTACACCTTC. Translated, it gives CASSGGDARRNYGYTF.

The genes are TRBV5-4 and TRBJ2-5; D gene unclear. V was clipped by 4 bases and J by 3 bases, with 7 bases between them. Germline V gene sequence: CDR1 SGHNT, CDR2 YYREEE (reference sequence). CDR3 length: 12 residues. The CDR3 nucleotides are TGTGCCAGCAGCCAGTGGGAAGAGACCCAGTACTTC. Protein: CASSQWEETQYF.

V is TRBV7-6 and J is TRBJ2-5, with unresolved D. Germline V gene sequence: CDR1 SGHVS, CDR2 FNYEAQ. The V end was cut by 5 bases, the J end by 1 base, with 11 bases between. The CDR3 runs to 14 residues. CDR3 in amino acids: CASSIGRVQETQYF. CDR3 nucleotide sequence: TGTGCCAGCAGCATCGGACGGGTCCAAGAGACCCAGTACTTC. Variable domain in full (rest from reference TRBV7-6 and TRBJ2-5): GAGVSQSPRYKVTKRGQDVALRCDPISGHVSLYWYRQALGQGPEFLTYFNYEAQQDKSGLPNDRFSAERPEGSISTLTIQRTEQRDSAMYRCASSIGRVQETQYFGPGTRLLVL.

About this clone: One end of the junction does not line up with germline, which may come from a read error. The rearrangement uses TRBV28 and TRBJ2-5, with D uncertain. CDR1 is MDHEN, CDR2 SYDVKM, per germline. This CDR3 region has 14 residues. DNA of the CDR3: TGTGCCAGCAGTTTAAGTCCTGTACAAGAGGCCCAGTACTTC. The encoded protein is CASSLSPVQEAQYF.

The chain recombines TRBV6-6 with TRBJ2-7, with 7 bases aligning to TRBD1. Germline lookup yields CDR1 MNHNY and CDR2 SVGAGI (reference sequence). CDR3 length: 15 amino acids. V lost 7 bases to trimming and J lost 2 bases; unmatched junction nucleotides: 11. This chain's CDR3 is CASNEPGQTAYEQYV. In DNA form, the CDR3 reads TGTGCCAGCAATGAGCCGGGACAGACAGCCTACGAGCAGTACGTC.

CDR3 region: CASSFGLAGNQETQYF. For the CDR3, the DNA is TGTGCCAGCAGCTTCGGACTAGCGGGAAACCAAGAGACCCAGTACTTC. This chain joins TRBV4-2 and TRBJ2-5; TRBD2 agrees at 12 bases. The CDR3 has 16 residues. Germline V gene data show CDR1 as LGHNA and CDR2 as YNFKEQ. V lost 5 bases, J lost 0 bases, and 4 bases stayed unmatched.

This chain joins TRBV4-1 and TRBJ2-1; TRBD1 might be the D (6 bases). Germline V gives CDR1 MGHRA, CDR2 YSYEKL. The V and J ends lost 1 base and 8 bases respectively, with 18 bases between them. This CDR3 has 16 amino acids. CDR3 in amino acids: CASSQGPGHSPDEQFF. CDR3 DNA sequence: TGCGCCAGCAGCCAAGGACCGGGACACTCCCCCGATGAGCAGTTCTTC.

The CDR3 DNA sequence: TGTGCCAGCAGTGCCGATAGCAATCAGCCCCAGCATTTT. It encodes CASSADSNQPQHF. The chain is built from TRBV2 and TRBJ1-5; D gene ambiguous. The CDR3 covers 13 residues. Trimming left V 4 bases short and J 0 bases short, with 4 bases between. Germline-derived CDR1 and CDR2 are SNHLY and FYNNEI. The variable domain in full, with the rest retrieved from reference TRBV2 and TRBJ1-5, is EPEVTQTPSHQVTQMGQEVILRCVPISNHLYFYWYRQILGQKVEFLVSFYNNEISEKSEIFDDQFSVERPDGSNFTLKIRSTKLEDSAMYFCASSADSNQPQHFGDGTRLSIL.

The chain carries TRBV10-3 and TRBJ2-5; no reliable D call. CDR1 and CDR2 (germline): ENHRY, SYGVKD. Trimming pared 6 bases from V and 5 bases from J, leaving 10 bases between. The CDR3 loop spans 12 amino acids. CDR3 amino acids: CAIRETGETQYF. The CDR3 nucleotides read TGTGCCATCAGGGAGACCGGGGAGACCCAGTACTTC.

The chain combines TRBV30 with TRBJ1-2; possibly TRBD1 for D (5 bases). V was shortened by 4 bases and J by 4 bases, with 7 bases between the two germline ends. Looked up from germline, CDR1 is GTSNPN and CDR2 is SVGIG (reference sequence). The CDR3 has 11 amino acids. CDR3 loop: CAWMTVYGYTF. The CDR3 nucleotides are TGTGCCTGGATGACAGTCTATGGCTACACCTTC.

V is TRBV5-6 and J is TRBJ1-3; D may be TRBD1 (6 bases). The CDR3 is 14 amino acids. The V gene's germline CDR1 is SGHDT and CDR2 YYEEEE. Trimming stripped 4 bases from V and 0 bases from J, with 8 bases between. The CDR3 DNA sequence: TGTGCCAGCAGCACGACAGGCTCTGGAAACACCATATATTTT. The encoded protein is CASSTTGSGNTIYF.

This clone was detected only once. The J gene is TRBJ2-2, the V gene TRBV19; no definite D call. CDR1 is LNHDA, CDR2 SQIVND, per germline (reference sequence). Trimming removed 9 bases at V and 5 bases at J, with 13 bases between. The CDR3 spans 13 residues. CDR3 residues: CASSKTDTGELFF. The DNA for the CDR3 is TGTGCCAGCTCCAAGACTGATACCGGGGAGCTGTTTTTT.

This clone was seen a handful of times. This chain uses TRBV5-1 with TRBJ2-4, with D possibly matching TRBD2 (6 bases). Between the trimmed V and J ends, which lost 5 bases and 3 bases, there was a span of 15 bases. Germline V gene data show CDR1 as SGHRS and CDR2 as YFSETQ. CDR3 size: 15 residues. The DNA of the CDR3 is TGCGCCAGCAGTACTCCCTCCGGGAGCAAAAACATTCAGTACTTC. It translates to CASSTPSGSKNIQYF. The whole variable domain, filled in from reference TRBV5-1 and TRBJ2-4, reads KAGVTQTPRYLIKTRGQQVTLSCSPISGHRSVSWYQQTPGQGLQFLFEYFSETQRNKGNFPGRFSGRQFSNSRSEMNVSTLELGDSALYLCASSTPSGSKNIQYFGAGTRLSVL.

Only one count was recorded for this clone. The chain has TRBV11-2 and TRBJ1-3; no clear D gene. The CDR3 consists of 13 residues. The germline V gene encodes CDR1 SGHAT and CDR2 FQNNGV. V was shortened by 0 bases and J by 2 bases, with 2 bases between the two germline ends. The CDR3 nucleotides read TGTGCCAGCAGCTTAGAACCTGGAAACACCATATATTTT. Its translation: CASSLEPGNTIYF.

This rearrangement joins TRBV11-3 to TRBJ1-2; the D gene is possibly TRBD1 (5 bases). Trimming stripped 0 bases from V and 1 base from J, with 12 bases between. Germline lookup yields CDR1 SGHNT and CDR2 YENEEA. The CDR3 extends over 16 amino acids. CDR3 nucleotide sequence: TGTGCCAGCAGCTTAGATCGGCCAGGGATTAACTATGGCTACACCTTC. Its protein is CASSLDRPGINYGYTF.

This clone was picked up a small number of times. The chain employs TRBV5-4 and TRBJ2-3; 11 bases align to TRBD2. With 4 bases clipped from V and 4 bases from J, the junction kept 8 bases outside the gene matches. The CDR3 runs to 16 residues. CDR1 is SGHNT and CDR2 is YYREEE in the germline V gene (reference sequence). The CDR3 spells CASSPSLSGRADTQYF. CDR3 sequence (DNA): TGTGCCAGCAGCCCGAGCCTTAGCGGGAGGGCAGATACGCAGTATTTT. The full variable domain, completed using reference TRBV5-4 and TRBJ2-3, is ETGVTQSPTHLIKTRGQQVTLRCSSQSGHNTVSWYQQALGQGPQFIFQYYREEENGRGNFPPRFSGLQFPNYSSELNVNALELDDSALYLCASSPSLSGRADTQYFGPGTRLTVL.